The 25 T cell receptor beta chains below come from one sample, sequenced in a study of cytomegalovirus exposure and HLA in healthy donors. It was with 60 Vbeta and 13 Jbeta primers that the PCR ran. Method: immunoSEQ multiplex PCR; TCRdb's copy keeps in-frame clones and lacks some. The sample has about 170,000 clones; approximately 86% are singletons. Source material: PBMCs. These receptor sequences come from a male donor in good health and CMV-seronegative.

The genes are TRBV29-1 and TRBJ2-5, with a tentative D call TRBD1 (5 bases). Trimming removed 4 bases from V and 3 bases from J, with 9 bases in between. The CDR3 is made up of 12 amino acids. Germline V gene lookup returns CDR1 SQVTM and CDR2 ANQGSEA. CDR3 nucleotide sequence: TGCAGCGTTGGACAGATAAAAGAGACCCAGTACTTC. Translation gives CSVGQIKETQYF.

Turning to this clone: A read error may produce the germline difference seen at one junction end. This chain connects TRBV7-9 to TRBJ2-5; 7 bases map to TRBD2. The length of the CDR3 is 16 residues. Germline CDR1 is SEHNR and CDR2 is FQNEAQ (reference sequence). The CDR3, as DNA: TGTTCCAGCAGCTTAGCGGGCAGGGTAAGGGGAGAGACCCAGTACTTC. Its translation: CSSSLAGRVRGETQYF. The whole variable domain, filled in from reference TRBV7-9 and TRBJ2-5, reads DTGVSQNPRHKITKRGQNVTFRCDPISEHNRLYWYRQTLGQGPEFLTYFQNEAQLEKSRLLSDRFSAERPKGSFSTLEIQRTEQGDSAMYLCSSSLAGRVRGETQYFGPGTRLLVL.

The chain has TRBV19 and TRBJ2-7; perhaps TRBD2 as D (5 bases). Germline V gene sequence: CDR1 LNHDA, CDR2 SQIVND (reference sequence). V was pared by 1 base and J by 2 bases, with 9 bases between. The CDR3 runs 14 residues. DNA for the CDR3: TGTGCCAGTAGTATAGCTGAGGGCGCCTACGAGCAGTACTTC. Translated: CASSIAEGAYEQYF.

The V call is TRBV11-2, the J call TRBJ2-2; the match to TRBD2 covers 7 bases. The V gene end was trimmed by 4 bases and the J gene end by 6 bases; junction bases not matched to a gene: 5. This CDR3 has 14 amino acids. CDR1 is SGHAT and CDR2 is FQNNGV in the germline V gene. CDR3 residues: CASSYAGRAGELFF. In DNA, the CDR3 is TGTGCCAGCAGCTACGCAGGGAGGGCCGGGGAGCTGTTTTTT. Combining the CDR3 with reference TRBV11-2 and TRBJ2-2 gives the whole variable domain EAGVAQSPRYKIIEKRQSVAFWCNPISGHATLYWYQQILGQGPKLLIQFQNNGVVDDSQLPKDRFSAERLKGVDSTLKIQPAKLEDSAVYLCASSYAGRAGELFFGEGSRLTVL.

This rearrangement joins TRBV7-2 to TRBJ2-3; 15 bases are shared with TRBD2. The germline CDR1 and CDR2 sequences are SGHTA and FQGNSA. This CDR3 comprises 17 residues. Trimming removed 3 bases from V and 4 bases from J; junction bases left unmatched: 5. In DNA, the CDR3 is TGTGCCAGCAGCTTGCGGGGACTAGCGGGAGGATCAGATACGCAGTATTTT. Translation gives CASSLRGLAGGSDTQYF.

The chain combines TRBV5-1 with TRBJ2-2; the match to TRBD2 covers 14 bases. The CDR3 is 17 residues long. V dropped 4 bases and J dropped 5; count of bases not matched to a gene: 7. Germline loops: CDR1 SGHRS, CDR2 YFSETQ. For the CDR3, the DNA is TGCGCCAGCAGCCGACTAGCGGGGGGGCGTGGAACCGGGGAGCTGTTTTTT. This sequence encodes CASSRLAGGRGTGELFF. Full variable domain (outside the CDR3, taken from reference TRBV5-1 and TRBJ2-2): KAGVTQTPRYLIKTRGQQVTLSCSPISGHRSVSWYQQTPGQGLQFLFEYFSETQRNKGNFPGRFSGRQFSNSRSEMNVSTLELGDSALYLCASSRLAGGRGTGELFFGEGSRLTVL.

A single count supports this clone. The CDR3 DNA follows: TGTGCCAGCATCCCAACAGGGGCCCCCCTGTGGTACACCTTC. Protein product: CASIPTGAPLWYTF. The genes are TRBV7-9 and TRBJ1-2; the match to TRBD1 covers 7 bases. The CDR3 covers 14 residues. Unmatched junction bases numbered 16, after V lost 7 bases and J lost 11 bases. The germline gives CDR1 SEHNR, CDR2 FQNEAQ (reference sequence).

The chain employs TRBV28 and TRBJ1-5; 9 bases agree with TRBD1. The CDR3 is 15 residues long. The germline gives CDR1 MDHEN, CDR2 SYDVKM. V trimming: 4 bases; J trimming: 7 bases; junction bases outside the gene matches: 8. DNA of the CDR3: TGTGCCAGCAGTTCCTCCGGGACAGGGTACCAGCCCCAGCATTTT. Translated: CASSSSGTGYQPQHF.

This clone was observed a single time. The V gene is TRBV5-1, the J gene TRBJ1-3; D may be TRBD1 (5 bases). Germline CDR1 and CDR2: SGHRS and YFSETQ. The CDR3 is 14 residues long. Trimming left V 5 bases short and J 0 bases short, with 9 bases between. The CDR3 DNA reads TGCGCCAGCAGTGCGGGGCACTCTGGAAACACCATATATTTT. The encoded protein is CASSAGHSGNTIYF.

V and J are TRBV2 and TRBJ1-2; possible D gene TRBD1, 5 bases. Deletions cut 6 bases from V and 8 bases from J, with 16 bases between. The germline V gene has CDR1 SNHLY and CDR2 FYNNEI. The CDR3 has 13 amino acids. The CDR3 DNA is TGTGCCAGCAGGCAACCGGGGGGACGAGGCTACACCTTC. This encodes CASRQPGGRGYTF. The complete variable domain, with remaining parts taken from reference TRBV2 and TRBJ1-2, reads EPEVTQTPSHQVTQMGQEVILRCVPISNHLYFYWYRQILGQKVEFLVSFYNNEISEKSEIFDDQFSVERPDGSNFTLKIRSTKLEDSAMYFCASRQPGGRGYTFGSGTRLTVV.

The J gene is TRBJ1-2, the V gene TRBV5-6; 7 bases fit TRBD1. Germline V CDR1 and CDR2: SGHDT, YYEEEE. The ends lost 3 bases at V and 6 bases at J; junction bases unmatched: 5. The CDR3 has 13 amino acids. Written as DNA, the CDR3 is TGTGCCAGCAGCTCGGGACAGAGGGATGGCTACACCTTC. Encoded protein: CASSSGQRDGYTF.

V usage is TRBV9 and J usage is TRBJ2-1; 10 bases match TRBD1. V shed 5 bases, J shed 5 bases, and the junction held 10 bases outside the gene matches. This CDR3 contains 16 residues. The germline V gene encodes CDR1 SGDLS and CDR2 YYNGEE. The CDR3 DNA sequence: TGTGCCAGCAGTCGGGTGGGACAGGGGTTTGACAATGAGCAGTTCTTC. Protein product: CASSRVGQGFDNEQFF.

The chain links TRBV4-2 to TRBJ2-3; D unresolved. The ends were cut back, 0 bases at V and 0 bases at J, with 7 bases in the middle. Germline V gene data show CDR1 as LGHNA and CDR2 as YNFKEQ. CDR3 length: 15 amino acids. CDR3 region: CASSQDSGSTDTQYF. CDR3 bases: TGTGCCAGCAGCCAAGATTCGGGTAGCACAGATACGCAGTATTTT.

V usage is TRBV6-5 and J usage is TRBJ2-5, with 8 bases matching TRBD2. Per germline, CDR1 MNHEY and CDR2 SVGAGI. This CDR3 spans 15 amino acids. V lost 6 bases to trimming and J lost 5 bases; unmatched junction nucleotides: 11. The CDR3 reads CASRPWRGAGETQYF. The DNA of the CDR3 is TGTGCCAGCAGGCCATGGCGGGGGGCGGGGGAGACCCAGTACTTC.

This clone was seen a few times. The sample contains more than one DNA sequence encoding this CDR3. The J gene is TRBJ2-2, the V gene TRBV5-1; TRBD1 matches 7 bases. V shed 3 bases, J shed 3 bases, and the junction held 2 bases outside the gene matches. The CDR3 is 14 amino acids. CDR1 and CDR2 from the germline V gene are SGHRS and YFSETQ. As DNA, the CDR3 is TGCGCCAGCAGCTCGCAGGGGGACACCGGGGAGCTGTTTTTT. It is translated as CASSSQGDTGELFF.

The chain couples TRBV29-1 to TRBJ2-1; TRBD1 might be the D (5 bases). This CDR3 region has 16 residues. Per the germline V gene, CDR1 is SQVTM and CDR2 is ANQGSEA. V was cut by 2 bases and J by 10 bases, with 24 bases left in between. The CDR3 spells CSVEIGVGAAPMEQFF. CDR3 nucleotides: TGCAGCGTTGAAATAGGGGTAGGGGCCGCACCTATGGAGCAGTTCTTC.

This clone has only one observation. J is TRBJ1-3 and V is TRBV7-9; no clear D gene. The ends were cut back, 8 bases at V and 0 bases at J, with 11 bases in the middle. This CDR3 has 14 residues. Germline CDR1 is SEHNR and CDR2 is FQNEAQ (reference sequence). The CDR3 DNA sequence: TGTGCCAGCTATCCAGGCTTCTCTGGAAACACCATATATTTT. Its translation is CASYPGFSGNTIYF.

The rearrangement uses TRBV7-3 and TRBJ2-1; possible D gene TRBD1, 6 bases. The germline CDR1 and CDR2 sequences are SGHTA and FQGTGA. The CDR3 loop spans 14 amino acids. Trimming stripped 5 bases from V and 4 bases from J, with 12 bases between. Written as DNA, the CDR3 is TGTGCCAGCAGCCCTGCGAGGGGGTACAATGAGCAGTTCTTC. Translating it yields CASSPARGYNEQFF. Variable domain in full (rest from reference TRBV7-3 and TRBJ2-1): GAGVSQTPSNKVTEKGKYVELRCDPISGHTALYWYRQSLGQGPEFLIYFQGTGAADDSGLPNDRFFAVRPEGSVSTLKIQRTERGDSAVYLCASSPARGYNEQFFGPGTRLTVL.

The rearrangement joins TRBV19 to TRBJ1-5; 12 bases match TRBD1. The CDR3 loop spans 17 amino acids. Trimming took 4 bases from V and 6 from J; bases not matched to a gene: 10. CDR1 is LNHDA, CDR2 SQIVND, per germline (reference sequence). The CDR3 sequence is CASSRQGQGAMGQPQHF. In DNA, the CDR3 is TGTGCCAGTAGTAGACAGGGACAGGGGGCTATGGGTCAGCCCCAGCATTTT.

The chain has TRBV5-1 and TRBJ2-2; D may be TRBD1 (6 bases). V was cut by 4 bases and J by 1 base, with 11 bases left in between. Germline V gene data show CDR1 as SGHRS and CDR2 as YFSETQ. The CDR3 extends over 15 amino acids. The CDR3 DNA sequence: TGCGCCAGCAGCACCCGGACAGTGAACACCGGGGAGCTGTTTTTT. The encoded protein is CASSTRTVNTGELFF.

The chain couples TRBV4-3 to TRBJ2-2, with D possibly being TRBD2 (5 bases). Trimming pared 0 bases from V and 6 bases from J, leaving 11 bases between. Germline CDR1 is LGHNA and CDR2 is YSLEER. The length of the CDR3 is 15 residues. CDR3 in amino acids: CASSQDRGYPGELFF. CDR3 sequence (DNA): TGCGCCAGCAGCCAAGATCGAGGGTACCCCGGGGAGCTGTTTTTT.

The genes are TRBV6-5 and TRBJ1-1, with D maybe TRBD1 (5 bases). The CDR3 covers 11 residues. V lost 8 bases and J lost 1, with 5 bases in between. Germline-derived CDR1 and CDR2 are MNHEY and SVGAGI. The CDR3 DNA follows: TGTGCCAGCGACAGGAACACTGAAGCTTTCTTT. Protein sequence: CASDRNTEAFF.

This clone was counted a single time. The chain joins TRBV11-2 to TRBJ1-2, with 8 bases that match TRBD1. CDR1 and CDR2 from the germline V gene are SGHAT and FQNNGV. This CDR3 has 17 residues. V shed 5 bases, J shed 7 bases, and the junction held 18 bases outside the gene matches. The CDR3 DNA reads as TGTGCCAGCAGCCAACCGGGACAGGCCATTACGGGTCGTGGCTACACCTTC. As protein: CASSQPGQAITGRGYTF. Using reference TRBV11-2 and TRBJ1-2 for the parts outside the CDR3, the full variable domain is EAGVAQSPRYKIIEKRQSVAFWCNPISGHATLYWYQQILGQGPKLLIQFQNNGVVDDSQLPKDRFSAERLKGVDSTLKIQPAKLEDSAVYLCASSQPGQAITGRGYTFGSGTRLTVV.

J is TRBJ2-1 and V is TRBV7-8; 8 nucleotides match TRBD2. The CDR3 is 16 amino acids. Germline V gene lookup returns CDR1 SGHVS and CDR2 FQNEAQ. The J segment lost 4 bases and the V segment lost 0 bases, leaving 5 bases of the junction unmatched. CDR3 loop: CASSLAAGGGYNEQFF. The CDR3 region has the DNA TGTGCCAGCAGCTTAGCGGCGGGGGGTGGGTACAATGAGCAGTTCTTC.

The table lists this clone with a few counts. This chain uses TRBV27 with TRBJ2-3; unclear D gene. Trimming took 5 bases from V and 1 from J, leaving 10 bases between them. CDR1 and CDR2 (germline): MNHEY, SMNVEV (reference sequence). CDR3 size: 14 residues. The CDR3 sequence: CASSGTLRTDTQYF. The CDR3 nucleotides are TGTGCCAGCAGTGGCACCTTACGCACAGATACGCAGTATTTT.